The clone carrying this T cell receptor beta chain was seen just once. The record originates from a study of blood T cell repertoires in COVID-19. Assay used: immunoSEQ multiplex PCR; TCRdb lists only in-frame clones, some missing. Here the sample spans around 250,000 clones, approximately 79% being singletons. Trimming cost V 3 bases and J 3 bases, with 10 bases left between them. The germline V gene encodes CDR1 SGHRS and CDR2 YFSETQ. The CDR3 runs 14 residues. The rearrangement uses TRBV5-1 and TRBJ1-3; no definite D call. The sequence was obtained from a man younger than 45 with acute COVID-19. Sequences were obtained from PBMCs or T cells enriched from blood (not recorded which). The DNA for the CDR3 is TGCGCCAGCAGCTCCCAACAGTTTGGAAACACCATATATTTT. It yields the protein CASSSQQFGNTIYF.